This TCR beta chain was obtained from a study of blood T cell repertoires in COVID-19. A single count supports this clone. Measured with immunoSEQ multiplex PCR; TCRdb has only the in-frame clones, and not every one. The top ten clones hold about 0.7% of a sample with more than 200,000 clones, roughly 86% of them seen once. V lost 3 bases, J lost 3 bases, and 17 bases lay in between. CDR3 size: 16 residues. Germline assignment: CDR1 KGHSH and CDR2 LQKENI. This receptor was taken from a human donor in a cohort sampled during active COVID-19. The chain links TRBV18 to TRBJ1-2; maybe TRBD1 (6 bases). The sequencing input was peripheral blood. For the CDR3, the DNA is TGTGCCAGCTCACCGTCCCACAGGGAGTTGGACTATGGCTACACCTTC. Its translation is CASSPSHRELDYGYTF.